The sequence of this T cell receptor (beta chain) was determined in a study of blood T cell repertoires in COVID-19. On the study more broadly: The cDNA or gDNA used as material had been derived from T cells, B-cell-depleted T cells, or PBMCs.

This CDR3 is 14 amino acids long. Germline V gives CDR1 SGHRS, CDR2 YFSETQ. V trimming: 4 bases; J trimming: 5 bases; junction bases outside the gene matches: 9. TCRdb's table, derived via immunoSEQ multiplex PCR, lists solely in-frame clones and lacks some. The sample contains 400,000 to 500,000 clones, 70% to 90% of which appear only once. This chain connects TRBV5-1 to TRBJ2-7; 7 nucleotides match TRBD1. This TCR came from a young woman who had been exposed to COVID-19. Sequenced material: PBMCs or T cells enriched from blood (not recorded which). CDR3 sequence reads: CASSLMDRPHEQYF. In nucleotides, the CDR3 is TGCGCCAGCAGCCTGATGGACAGGCCGCACGAGCAGTACTTC.